This T cell receptor (beta chain) stems from a study of blood T cell repertoires in COVID-19. Data came from immunoSEQ multiplex PCR; TCRdb stores just in-frame clones and leaves some out. The sample holds about 24,000 clones, about 88% seen once. V lost 2 bases to trimming and J lost 4 bases, with 12 bases between them. This CDR3 is built from 14 residues. Germline CDR1 is SGHNT and CDR2 is YYREEE (reference sequence). The V gene is TRBV5-4, the J gene TRBJ1-1, with D maybe TRBD1 (5 bases). The clonotype originates from a man between 65 and 80 years old with acute or convalescent COVID-19. What was sequenced was peripheral blood. CDR3 nucleotide sequence: TGTGCCAGCAGCTTTTTCGGGGGGGGCACTGAAGCTTTCTTT. Translated: CASSFFGGGTEAFF.